This T cell receptor (beta chain) was recovered during a study of CD4 T cells in relation to SARS-CoV-2 and coronaviruses. TCRdb's copy holds only in-frame clones and misses some; the assay was immunoSEQ multiplex PCR. The repertoire has more than 35,000 clones, roughly 80% of them found once; the top ten carry about 20%. Only a few counts were recorded for this clone. Antigen: not known. Germline trimming cut 5 bases from V and 0 bases from J; bases unmatched to any gene: 8. The CDR3 is made up of 16 amino acids. Germline CDR1 and CDR2: MNHEY and SMNVEV (reference sequence). The sequence was obtained from an adult with COVID-19. The chain carries TRBV27 and TRBJ2-5; 8 bases are a match to TRBD2. The sequencing sample was made of memory CD4+ T cells from PBMCs, cultured in vitro. CDR3 sequence: CASSLTGGGNQETQYF. DNA for the CDR3: TGTGCCAGCAGTCTGACTGGCGGGGGGAACCAAGAGACCCAGTACTTC.